This TCR beta chain was retrieved from a study of T-cell reconstitution after alpha-beta-depleted transplantation in children. The study's findings and limits: Surviving recipient T cells and thymic progenitors accounted for the high day-60 TCRbeta diversity observed in some patients.

Trimming stripped 5 bases from V and 0 bases from J, with 15 bases between. CDR1 SGHRS and CDR2 YFSETQ come from the germline V gene. The CDR3 is made up of 16 amino acids. Molecular barcoding with unique molecular identifiers was used for the TCRbeta library. From the PCR reads, TCRdb called clonotypes with MiXCR, one entry per CDR3 protein. The sample gives about 500,000 distinct CDR3 sequences, over 10% of which show up once; around 15% is in the top ten. This clonotype has ten or more counts. What it binds is not known. This TCR derives from a female patient younger than 10 who had a stem cell transplant for aplastic anemia, so the T cells may come from the graft donor. V is TRBV5-1 and J is TRBJ2-1; D is possibly TRBD1 (6 bases). The sample consisted of PBMCs, mostly from graft donor cells, taken 180 days after TCRalphabeta/CD19-depleted stem cell transplant. The CDR3 region is CASRDSTLGSYNEQFF. The CDR3 region has the DNA TGCGCCAGCAGGGACAGTACCCTGGGCTCCTACAATGAGCAGTTCTTC.